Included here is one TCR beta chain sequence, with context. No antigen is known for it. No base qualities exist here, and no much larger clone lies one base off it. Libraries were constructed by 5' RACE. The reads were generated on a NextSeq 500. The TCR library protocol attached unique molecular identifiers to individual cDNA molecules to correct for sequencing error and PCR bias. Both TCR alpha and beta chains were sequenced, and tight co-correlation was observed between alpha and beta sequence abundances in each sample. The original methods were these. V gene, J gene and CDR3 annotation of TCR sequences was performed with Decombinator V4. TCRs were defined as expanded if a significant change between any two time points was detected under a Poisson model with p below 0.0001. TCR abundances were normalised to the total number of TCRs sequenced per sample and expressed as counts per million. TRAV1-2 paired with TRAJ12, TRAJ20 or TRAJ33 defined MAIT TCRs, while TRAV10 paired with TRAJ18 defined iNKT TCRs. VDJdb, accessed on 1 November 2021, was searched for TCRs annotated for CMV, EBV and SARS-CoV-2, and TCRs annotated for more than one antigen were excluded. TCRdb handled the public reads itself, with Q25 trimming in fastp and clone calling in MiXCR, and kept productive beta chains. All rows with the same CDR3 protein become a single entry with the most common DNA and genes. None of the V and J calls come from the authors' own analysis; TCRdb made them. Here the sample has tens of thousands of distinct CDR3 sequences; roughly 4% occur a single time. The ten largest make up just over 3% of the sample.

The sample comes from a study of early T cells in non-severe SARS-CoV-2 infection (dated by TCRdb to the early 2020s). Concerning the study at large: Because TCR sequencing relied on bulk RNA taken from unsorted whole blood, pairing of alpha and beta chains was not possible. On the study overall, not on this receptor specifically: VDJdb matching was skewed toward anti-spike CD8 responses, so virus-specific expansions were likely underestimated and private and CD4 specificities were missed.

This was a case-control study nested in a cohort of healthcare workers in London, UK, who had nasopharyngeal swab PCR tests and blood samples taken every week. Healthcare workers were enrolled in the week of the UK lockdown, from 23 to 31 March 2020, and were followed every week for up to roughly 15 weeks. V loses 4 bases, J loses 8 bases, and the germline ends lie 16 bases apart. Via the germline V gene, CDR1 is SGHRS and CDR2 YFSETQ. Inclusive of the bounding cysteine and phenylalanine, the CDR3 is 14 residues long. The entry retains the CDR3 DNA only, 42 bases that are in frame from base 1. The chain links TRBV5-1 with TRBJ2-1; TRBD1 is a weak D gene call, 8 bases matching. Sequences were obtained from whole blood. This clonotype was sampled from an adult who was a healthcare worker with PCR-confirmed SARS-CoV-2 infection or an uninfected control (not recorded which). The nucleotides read TGCGCCAGCAGCCGGACAGGGAGGGAAGATGAGCAGTTCTTC. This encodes CASSRTGREDEQFF.